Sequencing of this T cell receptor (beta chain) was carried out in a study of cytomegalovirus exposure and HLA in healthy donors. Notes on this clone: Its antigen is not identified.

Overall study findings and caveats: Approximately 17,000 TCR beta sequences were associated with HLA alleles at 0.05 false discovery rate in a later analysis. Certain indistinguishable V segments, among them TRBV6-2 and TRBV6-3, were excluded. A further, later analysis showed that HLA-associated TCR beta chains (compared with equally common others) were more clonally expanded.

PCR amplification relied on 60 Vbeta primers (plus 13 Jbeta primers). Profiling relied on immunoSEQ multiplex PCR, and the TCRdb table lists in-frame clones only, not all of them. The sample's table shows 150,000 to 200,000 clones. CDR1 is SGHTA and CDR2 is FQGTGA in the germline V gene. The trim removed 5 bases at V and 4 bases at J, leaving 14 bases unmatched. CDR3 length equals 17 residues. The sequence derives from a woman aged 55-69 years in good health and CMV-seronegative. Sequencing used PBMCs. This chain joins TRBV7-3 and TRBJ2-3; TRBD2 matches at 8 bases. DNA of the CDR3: TGTGCCAGCAGCCCCTACCCTGGGGCGGGAGGTGCAGATACGCAGTATTTT. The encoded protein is CASSPYPGAGGADTQYF. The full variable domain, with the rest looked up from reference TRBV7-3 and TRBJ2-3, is GAGVSQTPSNKVTEKGKYVELRCDPISGHTALYWYRQSLGQGPEFLIYFQGTGAADDSGLPNDRFFAVRPEGSVSTLKIQRTERGDSAVYLCASSPYPGAGGADTQYFGPGTRLTVL.